Sequencing of this T cell receptor beta chain was carried out in a study of cytomegalovirus exposure and HLA in healthy donors. Using immunoSEQ multiplex PCR, the repertoire was profiled, and TCRdb retains in-frame clones only, with some absent. The repertoire holds about 130,000 clones, nearly 90% seen once, with about 3.7% in the top ten. This clone was picked up one time. The antigen is not known. Findings and limits, study-wide: Per published reports, the classifier diagnosed cytomegalovirus status with high specificity and sensitivity. Researchers counted some 150 TCR beta chains as cytomegalovirus-associated.

Germline CDR1 and CDR2: LGHNA and YSLEER. The V end lost 0 bases, the J end lost 7 bases, and 8 bases lay between the germline ends. CDR3 length equals 13 residues. This clonotype was sampled from a man aged 25-45 years in good health and CMV-seronegative. The gene calls are TRBV4-3 and TRBJ2-3; D is possibly TRBD1 (6 bases). The sequenced sample consisted of PBMCs. The CDR3 sequence is CASSQDRGNTQYF. For the CDR3, the DNA is TGCGCCAGCAGCCAAGACAGGGGAAATACGCAGTATTTT.